These 8 T cell receptor beta chains share one sample of origin, sequenced in a study of post-analysis software for immune sequencing data. Regarding the study as a whole: TRBV5-6, TRBV5-1 and TRBV20-1 belonged to a set of roughly five TRBV segments that were more frequent in patients than controls.

Tagging with unique molecular identifiers was a feature of the TCR beta cDNA libraries. Using its own MiXCR run on the PCR reads, TCRdb lists one record per CDR3 protein. Of about 400,000 distinct CDR3 sequences detected, around a third appear once; the ten largest clones hold 13%. Antigen specificity for these receptors is unknown. The specimen sequenced was blood. The origin of the receptors is a girl between 5 and 17 years old with multiple sclerosis.

The rearrangement joins TRBV2 to TRBJ1-5; the D is unclear. Germline V gives CDR1 SNHLY, CDR2 FYNNEI. The V end was cut by 6 bases, the J end by 0 bases, with 12 bases between. The CDR3 has 15 amino acids. The CDR3 DNA reads TGTGCCAGCAGCGAACAGCGTTATAGCAATCAGCCCCAGCATTTT. Translating it yields CASSEQRYSNQPQHF.

This clonotype has a handful of counts. The chain employs TRBV5-1 and TRBJ2-1, with D tentatively TRBD1 (6 bases). The CDR3 is made up of 15 amino acids. V lost 0 bases and J 8 bases, leaving 15 bases between the germline ends. Germline CDR1 and CDR2: SGHRS and YFSETQ. This CDR3 reads CASSLAPDSTYEQFF. Written as DNA, the CDR3 is TGCGCCAGCAGCTTGGCTCCGGACAGCACCTATGAGCAGTTCTTC.

The chain employs TRBV20-1 and TRBJ1-2, with D tentatively TRBD1 (6 bases). CDR3 length equals 13 residues. Trimming took 3 bases from V and 4 from J, leaving 12 bases between them. Germline V CDR1 and CDR2: DFQATT, SNEGSKA (reference sequence). CDR3 sequence reads: CSARERGSYGYTF. As DNA, the CDR3 is TGCAGTGCTAGGGAAAGGGGGTCCTATGGCTACACCTTC.

The CDR3 sequence is CASSLSEANEQFF. CDR3 coding DNA: TGTGCCAGCAGTTTGTCAGAAGCCAATGAGCAGTTCTTC. The V and J genes are TRBV12-3 or TRBV12-4 and TRBJ2-1; no reliable D call. There are 13 residues in the CDR3. Trimming shortened V by 3 bases and J by 6 bases, and 9 bases separated the two germline ends.

The chain has TRBV12-3 or TRBV12-4 and TRBJ2-3; 14 bases fit TRBD2. Trimming cost V 5 bases and J 1 base; bases outside gene matches: 8. This CDR3 spans 18 amino acids. CDR3 region: CASSPTPGLAGGTDTQYF. In DNA form, the CDR3 reads TGTGCCAGCAGTCCCACCCCGGGACTAGCGGGGGGCACAGATACGCAGTATTTT.

This clonotype was observed a handful of times. The V gene is TRBV13, the J gene TRBJ2-4, with D maybe TRBD1 (5 bases). Per the germline V gene, CDR1 is PRHDT and CDR2 is FYEKMQ (reference sequence). V lost 0 bases to trimming and J lost 15 bases, with 12 bases between them. This CDR3 has 12 amino acids. The CDR3 is CASSLGGVQAYF. The DNA of the CDR3 is TGTGCCAGCAGCTTAGGAGGAGTACAGGCGTACTTC.

The chain recombines TRBV12-3 or TRBV12-4 with TRBJ2-7; 12 bases match TRBD2. The junction had 0 bases not matched to a gene; V was cut back by 4 bases and J by 2 bases. There are 14 residues in the CDR3. In DNA form, the CDR3 reads TGTGCCAGCAGTTGGACTAGCGGGGCCTACGAGCAGTACTTC. Translation: CASSWTSGAYEQYF.

The CDR3 loop is CASSSLRKIQETQYF. CDR3 in DNA: TGTGCCAGCAGTTCCCTCCGGAAAATACAAGAGACCCAGTACTTC. The gene calls are TRBV6-5 and TRBJ2-5; the D is unclear. CDR3 length: 15 residues. V was trimmed by 4 bases and J by 2 bases, leaving 14 bases between them. Per the germline V gene, CDR1 is MNHEY and CDR2 is SVGAGI.